This T cell receptor (beta chain) was found in a study of cytomegalovirus exposure and HLA in healthy donors. Findings and limits, study-wide: The study designated some 180 TCR beta chains cytomegalovirus-associated. Later, TCR association rates were found to vary by HLA locus, highest for DRB1 and lowest for HLA-C.

Researchers ran the PCR with 60 Vbeta and 13 Jbeta primers. Using immunoSEQ multiplex PCR, the repertoire was profiled, and TCRdb retains in-frame clones only, with some absent. The sample lists tens of thousands of clones; 65% to 85% were seen once. Points on this clone: Its antigen is not known.

Trimming at V came to 6 bases and at J to 0 bases, leaving 7 bases not matched to a gene. CDR1 is KGHSH, CDR2 LQKENI, per germline. This CDR3 contains 15 residues. The chain uses TRBV18 and TRBJ1-1; 7 bases align to TRBD1. Sequencing used PBMCs. The sequence derives from a woman aged 25-40 years in good health and CMV-seronegative. The CDR3 region has the DNA TGTGCCAGCTCGGCCACAGGGGCCTTGAACACTGAAGCTTTCTTT. It specifies CASSATGALNTEAFF.